This entry lists 12 T cell receptor beta chains sequenced from one sample in a study of cytomegalovirus exposure and HLA in healthy donors. A multiplex PCR was run with 60 Vbeta primers and 13 Jbeta primers. Clones were read by immunoSEQ multiplex PCR, and TCRdb kept only the in-frame ones, dropping some. The data hold around 170,000 clones, with around three quarters observed a single time. The sequenced sample was PBMCs. The receptors originated from a man aged 40-55 years in good health and CMV-seronegative.

The chain joins TRBV30 to TRBJ2-6; weak D call: TRBD1 (5 bases). CDR1 and CDR2 (germline): GTSNPN, SVGIG (reference sequence). The CDR3 contains 14 residues. V shed 5 bases and J shed 4 bases, with 12 bases lying between them. The CDR3 DNA reads as TGTGCCTGGCTTGGGGCTTCGGGGGCCAACGTCCTGACTTTC. It is translated as CAWLGASGANVLTF.

The chain is built from TRBV7-2 and TRBJ1-1; D is unresolved. The length of the CDR3 is 14 residues. Germline CDR1 SGHTA, CDR2 FQGNSA. The V end lost 1 base, the J end lost 3 bases, and 9 bases lay between the germline ends. The CDR3 sequence is CASSLVRSDTEAFF. The CDR3 DNA sequence: TGTGCCAGCAGCTTAGTCAGGTCAGACACTGAAGCTTTCTTT.

This clone was seen more than once but under ten times. This chain joins TRBV5-8 and TRBJ1-5, with 10 bases matching TRBD1. V dropped 4 bases and J dropped 5; count of bases not matched to a gene: 6. The CDR3 covers 15 residues. Germline values: CDR1 SGHTS, CDR2 YDEGEE. CDR3 DNA: TGTGCCAGCAGCCCGGGGACAGGGGTTGATCAGCCCCAGCATTTT. Protein sequence: CASSPGTGVDQPQHF. The entire variable domain, with the rest obtained from reference TRBV5-8 and TRBJ1-5, is as follows: EAGVTQSPTHLIKTRGQQATLRCSPISGHTSVYWYQQALGLGLQFLLWYDEGEERNRGNFPPRFSGRQFPNYSSELNVNALELEDSALYLCASSPGTGVDQPQHFGDGTRLSIL.

CDR3 DNA: TGTGCCAGTAGTACTGTCGTCGGCGGGAGATACGAGCAGTACTTC. The encoded protein is CASSTVVGGRYEQYF. The gene calls are TRBV19 and TRBJ2-7; 7 bases map to TRBD2. Germline lookup yields CDR1 LNHDA and CDR2 SQIVND (reference sequence). The V and J ends lost 4 bases and 4 bases, in that order; junction bases with no gene match: 10. The CDR3 spans 15 residues.

The CDR3 sequence: CSAHEGYTF. The DNA of the CDR3 is TGCAGCGCCCACGAGGGCTACACCTTC. The chain carries TRBV29-1 and TRBJ1-2; D gene unclear. V was pared by 7 bases and J by 8 bases, with 8 bases between. Germline V lookup: CDR1 SQVTM, CDR2 ANQGSEA. The CDR3 runs 9 residues.

The chain combines TRBV7-3 with TRBJ2-3; D is uncertain. The V gene's germline CDR1 is SGHTA and CDR2 FQGTGA. This CDR3 spans 14 amino acids. The ends were cut back, 3 bases at V and 6 bases at J, with 13 bases in the middle. The CDR3 reads CASSFSNSRDTQYF. The CDR3 DNA sequence: TGTGCCAGCAGCTTCAGCAACAGTCGGGATACGCAGTATTTT.

This chain links TRBV29-1 with TRBJ1-6; D not resolved. There are 13 residues in the CDR3. Germline CDR1 and CDR2: SQVTM and ANQGSEA. The V and J ends lost 5 bases and 11 bases respectively, with 16 bases between them. The CDR3 region has the DNA TGCAGCGTTCAAGGAGATGCGATGACACCCCTCCACTTT. Its translation is CSVQGDAMTPLHF.

This chain joins TRBV9 and TRBJ1-1; D remains ambiguous. Germline V CDR1 and CDR2: SGDLS, YYNGEE. This CDR3 is 14 amino acids long. V was trimmed by 4 bases and J by 1 base, leaving 11 bases between them. The CDR3 protein is CASSPRHENTEAFF. The CDR3 DNA reads as TGTGCCAGCAGCCCGAGACACGAGAACACTGAAGCTTTCTTT.

This chain links TRBV7-8 with TRBJ2-7; perhaps TRBD2 as D (6 bases). V was cut by 5 bases and J by 1 base, with 15 bases left in between. Germline values: CDR1 SGHVS, CDR2 FQNEAQ. This CDR3 is built from 15 residues. CDR3 sequence: CASSPQVGGSYEQYF. The CDR3 DNA sequence: TGTGCCAGCAGCCCCCAAGTTGGGGGGTCCTACGAGCAGTACTTC. Drawing the rest from reference TRBV7-8 and TRBJ2-7, the complete variable domain is GAGVSQSPRYKVAKRGQDVALRCDPISGHVSLFWYQQALGQGPEFLTYFQNEAQLDKSGLPSDRFFAERPEGSVSTLKIQRTQQEDSAVYLCASSPQVGGSYEQYFGPGTRLTVT.

The chain combines TRBV7-2 with TRBJ2-2; 7 bases fit TRBD2. The CDR3 runs to 13 residues. Trimming removed 6 bases from V and 5 bases from J; junction bases left unmatched: 3. Germline CDR1 reads SGHTA; CDR2 reads FQGNSA. The CDR3 region is CASRGRGTGELFF. The CDR3 nucleotides read TGTGCCAGCAGGGGGCGGGGGACCGGGGAGCTGTTTTTT.

This clone has more than one count but fewer than ten. V gene TRBV12-5 combines with J gene TRBJ1-6; D gene ambiguous. Germline assignment: CDR1 LGHNT and CDR2 FRNRAP. The V end lost 5 bases, the J end lost 0 bases, and 8 bases lay between the germline ends. The CDR3 runs to 15 residues. This CDR3 is CASGTVASYNSPLHF. CDR3 in DNA: TGTGCTAGTGGTACAGTGGCCTCCTATAATTCACCCCTCCACTTT.

V usage is TRBV10-3 and J usage is TRBJ2-5, with D perhaps matching TRBD1 (5 bases). The better agreement between TRBJ2-7 and the DNA end casts doubt on the J call. CDR1 and CDR2 (germline): ENHRY, SYGVKD. This CDR3 has 12 amino acids. CDR3 coding DNA: TGTGCCATCAGTGACAGGGACTACGAGCAGTACTTC. Amino acid sequence: CAISDRDYEQYF.